These 27 T cell receptor beta chains share one sample of origin, sequenced in a study of Ad26.COV2.S vaccination and SARS-CoV-2 variants. The treatment is: around 19 received Ad26.COV2.S at low or high dose, single or two shots; about 5 received placebo; per-sample allocation not given. Specimen acquisition occurred on day 63 following the initial vaccine or placebo injection. Only in-frame clones appear in the TCRdb table, and some are missing; sequencing was by immunoSEQ multiplex PCR. The sample lists hundreds of thousands of clones, roughly nine tenths occurring once. This sample comprised peripheral blood, obtained in a trial of Ad26.COV2.S vaccine versus placebo. The receptors come from a person aged 18-60 years who received the Ad26.COV2.S COVID-19 vaccine or a placebo.

The chain is built from TRBV25-1 and TRBJ1-4, with D tentatively TRBD1 (6 bases). Trimming shortened V by 6 bases and J by 7 bases, and 15 bases separated the two germline ends. CDR3 length equals 14 residues. Germline CDR1 is MGHDK and CDR2 is SYGVNS. CDR3 sequence: CASREQGFGEKLFF. CDR3 nucleotides: TGTGCCAGCAGGGAACAGGGCTTCGGTGAAAAACTGTTTTTT.

The J gene is TRBJ2-1, the V gene TRBV4-1; possible D gene TRBD1, 5 bases. Looked up from germline, CDR1 is MGHRA and CDR2 is YSYEKL. Trimming took 3 bases from V and 4 from J, leaving 19 bases between them. CDR3 length: 17 amino acids. The DNA for the CDR3 is TGCGCCAGCAGCCACTTCAGGGCAGGGAAGGGGTACAATGAGCAGTTCTTC. Its translation: CASSHFRAGKGYNEQFF.

The chain combines TRBV6-2 or TRBV6-3 with TRBJ2-5; unclear D gene. Germline V CDR1 and CDR2: MNHEY, SVGEGT. The CDR3 runs 14 residues. V dropped 2 bases and J dropped 2 bases, with 9 bases sitting between them. CDR3 in amino acids: CASSYVSRQETQYF. CDR3 bases: TGTGCCAGCAGTTACGTCTCACGGCAAGAGACCCAGTACTTC.

CDR3 nucleotides: TGCGCCAGCAGCTTGGGGGTTCAACAAGGTGGTTCACCCCTCCACTTT. This encodes CASSLGVQQGGSPLHF. The rearrangement links TRBV5-1 to TRBJ1-6; the D is unclear. The germline V and J ends were trimmed by 0 bases and 9 bases, with 16 bases remaining between them. CDR1 SGHRS and CDR2 YFSETQ come from the germline V gene. There are 16 residues in the CDR3.

The chain uses TRBV6-1 and TRBJ1-4; the D is unclear. V was shortened by 3 bases and J by 0 bases, with 8 bases between the two germline ends. Germline CDR1 and CDR2: MNHNS and SASEGT. The CDR3 has 15 amino acids. The chain's CDR3 is CASSEVDATNEKLFF. DNA of the CDR3: TGTGCCAGCAGTGAGGTGGACGCAACTAATGAAAAACTGTTTTTT.

This clone showed up just once. The V call is TRBV29-1, the J call TRBJ1-1; possible D gene TRBD1, 6 bases. The CDR3 totals 13 residues. Trimming cost V 7 bases and J 0 bases, with 12 bases left between them. Germline V gene lookup returns CDR1 SQVTM and CDR2 ANQGSEA. The CDR3 here is CSGNRAMNTEAFF. In DNA, the CDR3 is TGCAGCGGTAACAGGGCCATGAACACTGAAGCTTTCTTT.

The chain is built from TRBV3-1 (or the pseudogene TRBV3-2) and TRBJ2-1; D is uncertain. The V end was cut by 2 bases, the J end by 6 bases, with 14 bases between. Per germline, CDR1 LGHDT and CDR2 YNNKEL (reference sequence). The CDR3 has 15 amino acids. The CDR3 here is CASSQRVGIGNEQFF. The DNA for the CDR3 is TGTGCCAGCAGCCAACGGGTGGGAATAGGCAATGAGCAGTTCTTC.

This chain connects TRBV19 to TRBJ2-3; 8 bases are shared with TRBD2. From germline, CDR1 is LNHDA and CDR2 SQIVND (reference sequence). V shed 9 bases and J 4 bases; nucleotides not matched to a gene: 9. The CDR3 is made up of 14 amino acids. The CDR3 here is CASRSGRAADTQYF. In DNA form, the CDR3 reads TGTGCCAGCCGGAGCGGGAGAGCAGCAGATACGCAGTATTTT.

This clone showed up just once. V and J are TRBV9 and TRBJ2-7; 8 positions agree with TRBD2. The germline gives CDR1 SGDLS, CDR2 YYNGEE. This CDR3 comprises 15 residues. J gave up 4 bases and V 0 bases, and 6 bases lay outside the gene matches. CDR3 region: CASSVGDVAGYEQYF. In DNA form, the CDR3 reads TGTGCCAGCAGCGTAGGTGATGTAGCGGGGTACGAGCAGTACTTC.

This rearrangement joins TRBV28 to TRBJ1-6, with 7 bases fitting TRBD1. CDR1 is MDHEN, CDR2 SYDVKM, per germline. V was pared by 1 base and J by 9 bases, with 3 bases of the junction left unmatched. This CDR3 is 14 amino acids long. The DNA for the CDR3 is TGTGCCAGCAGTTTATACAGGGGCGGTTCACCCCTCCACTTT. The encoded protein is CASSLYRGGSPLHF.

The chain is built from TRBV5-1 and TRBJ2-3, with D perhaps matching TRBD1 (6 bases). V dropped 7 bases and J dropped 0 bases, with 15 bases sitting between them. The CDR3 contains 15 residues. The germline gives CDR1 SGHRS, CDR2 YFSETQ. The CDR3 loop is CASQRTASSTDTQYF. The CDR3 nucleotides are TGCGCCAGCCAAAGGACAGCCTCTAGCACAGATACGCAGTATTTT.

The gene calls are TRBV6-5 and TRBJ1-4; no clear D gene. Germline CDR1 is MNHEY and CDR2 is SVGAGI. The CDR3 has 14 residues. Trimming removed 6 bases from V and 3 bases from J, with 11 bases in between. The CDR3 DNA sequence: TGTGCCAGCAGCCGCGGGCGGGCTAATGAAAAACTGTTTTTT. Translating it yields CASSRGRANEKLFF.

In the case of this clone: The sample carries other DNA sequences with the same CDR3. V and J are TRBV28 and TRBJ2-3, with D perhaps TRBD2 (6 bases). CDR1 MDHEN and CDR2 SYDVKM come from the germline V gene. CDR3 length: 15 residues. Trimming left V 0 bases short and J 0 bases short, with 7 bases between. CDR3 coding DNA: TGTGCCAGCAGTTTATGGGCGGGGAGCACAGATACGCAGTATTTT. As protein: CASSLWAGSTDTQYF.

This clone was observed once. The chain carries TRBV27 and TRBJ1-6, with 8 bases fitting TRBD1. V shed 7 bases, J shed 9 bases, and the junction held 5 bases outside the gene matches. The CDR3 contains 13 residues. Germline V gives CDR1 MNHEY, CDR2 SMNVEV (reference sequence). CDR3 in amino acids: CASTGQGSSPLHF. CDR3 nucleotides: TGTGCCAGCACAGGACAGGGATCTTCACCCCTCCACTTT.

This clone was found once. This sequence joins TRBV27 and TRBJ2-7, with D unclear. The CDR3 consists of 13 residues. Germline V gene sequence: CDR1 MNHEY, CDR2 SMNVEV (reference sequence). Trimming took 2 bases from V and 6 from J, leaving 11 bases between them. CDR3 amino acids: CASSLVPQAEQYF. For the CDR3, the DNA is TGTGCCAGCAGTTTAGTCCCCCAGGCCGAGCAGTACTTC.

The gene calls are TRBV5-4 and TRBJ2-7; TRBD1 is a possible D gene (5 bases). CDR1 is SGHNT, CDR2 YYREEE, per germline (reference sequence). The CDR3 sequence is 13 residues long. The V gene lost 1 base and the J gene lost 3 bases, with 8 bases spanning the gap. CDR3 sequence reads: CASSLQGLYEQYF. In nucleotides, the CDR3 is TGTGCCAGCAGCTTGCAGGGCCTCTACGAGCAGTACTTC.

This clone showed up just once. The genes are TRBV19 and TRBJ2-3; 13 bases map to TRBD2. The V and J ends lost 5 bases and 2 bases, in that order; junction bases with no gene match: 4. The CDR3 length is 16 residues. Germline-derived CDR1 and CDR2 are LNHDA and SQIVND (reference sequence). The DNA for the CDR3 is TGTGCCAGTAGTGAACTAGCGGGAGGGGACACAGATACGCAGTATTTT. Amino acids: CASSELAGGDTDTQYF.

Here the CDR3 reads CASRSEAGEAQYF. CDR3 sequence (DNA): TGTGCCAGCAGGTCCGAGGCCGGGGAGGCCCAGTACTTC. This chain uses TRBV5-4 with TRBJ2-5; D is perhaps TRBD2 (6 bases). CDR1 and CDR2 (germline): SGHNT, YYREEE (reference sequence). Deletions cut 5 bases from V and 9 bases from J, with 17 bases between. The CDR3 has 13 residues.

This rearrangement joins TRBV28 to TRBJ2-1, with TRBD2 identical over 13 bases. Germline V gene sequence: CDR1 MDHEN, CDR2 SYDVKM. CDR3 size: 17 residues. With V trimmed by 5 bases and J by 6 bases, 10 bases remained unmatched. The CDR3 is CASSISTGLAGLNEQFF. The CDR3 bases are TGTGCCAGCAGTATTTCAACGGGACTAGCGGGGCTCAATGAGCAGTTCTTC.

The rearrangement links TRBV5-5 to TRBJ2-5; 9 bases match TRBD2. The CDR3 runs 19 residues. J lost 5 bases, V lost 3 bases, and 20 bases had no gene match. Germline loops: CDR1 SGHKS, CDR2 YYEKEE (reference sequence). CDR3 sequence reads: CASSSLLGGGGAGTETQYF. The DNA of the CDR3 is TGTGCCAGCAGCTCGCTCCTTGGTGGCGGGGGGGCCGGTACGGAGACCCAGTACTTC. The full variable domain, in which reference TRBV5-5 and TRBJ2-5 provide the parts outside the CDR3, is DAGVTQSPTHLIKTRGQQVTLRCSPISGHKSVSWYQQVLGQGPQFIFQYYEKEERGRGNFPDRFSARQFPNYSSELNVNALLLGDSALYLCASSSLLGGGGAGTETQYFGPGTRLLVL.

This chain connects TRBV2 to TRBJ1-4, with D possibly being TRBD1 (5 bases). V was pared by 8 bases and J by 4 bases, with 14 bases between. The germline CDR1 and CDR2 sequences are SNHLY and FYNNEI. The CDR3 is made up of 14 amino acids. CDR3: CASRLGAVNEKLFF. As DNA, the CDR3 is TGTGCCAGCCGACTTGGGGCCGTTAATGAAAAACTGTTTTTT.

The V and J genes are TRBV7-8 and TRBJ1-1; D is ambiguous. CDR3 length: 13 amino acids. V was cut by 1 base and J by 4 bases, with 7 bases left in between. The germline CDR1 and CDR2 sequences are SGHVS and FQNEAQ. CDR3 sequence (DNA): TGTGCCAGCAGCTTAGACAGTGGCACTGAAGCTTTCTTT. This sequence encodes CASSLDSGTEAFF.

The chain combines TRBV7-3 with TRBJ2-5; D uncertain. This CDR3 comprises 13 residues. Trimming left V 4 bases short and J 5 bases short, with 11 bases between. CDR1 is SGHTA, CDR2 FQGTGA, per germline. The CDR3 bases are TGTGCCAGCAGCTCGCAACCACGGGAGACCCAGTACTTC. This translates into CASSSQPRETQYF.

The sample holds a few counts of this clone. The chain joins TRBV5-1 to TRBJ2-1; TRBD1 agrees at 8 bases. Trimming cost V 4 bases and J 3 bases; bases outside gene matches: 3. This CDR3 has 14 amino acids. The germline V gene has CDR1 SGHRS and CDR2 YFSETQ. DNA of the CDR3: TGCGCCAGCAGCCCTGGACAGGGCTACAATGAGCAGTTCTTC. Amino acid sequence: CASSPGQGYNEQFF.

This chain uses TRBV7-3 with TRBJ1-6; D remains unclear. V gave up 5 bases and J gave up 13 bases, with 21 bases separating them. The germline CDR1 and CDR2 sequences are SGHTA and FQGTGA. The CDR3 loop spans 15 amino acids. The CDR3 is CASSLLPPPASPLHF. The CDR3 region has the DNA TGTGCCAGCAGCCTTCTCCCCCCCCCGGCGAGTCCCCTCCACTTT.

The chain has TRBV19 and TRBJ1-4, with 7 bases identical to TRBD1. The CDR3 contains 14 residues. The V gene end was trimmed by 6 bases and the J gene end by 5 bases; junction bases not matched to a gene: 6. Per germline, CDR1 LNHDA and CDR2 SQIVND (reference sequence). For the CDR3, the DNA is TGTGCCAGTAGAGTCGGACAGGCGAATGAAAAACTGTTTTTT. Its translation: CASRVGQANEKLFF.

The chain links TRBV5-8 to TRBJ2-2; TRBD1 matches at 10 bases. With V trimmed by 4 bases and J by 5 bases, 5 bases remained unmatched. The CDR3 runs to 15 residues. The germline V gene has CDR1 SGHTS and CDR2 YDEGEE. In nucleotides, the CDR3 is TGTGCCAGCAGCCACGGGACAGGGGAGACCGGGGAGCTGTTTTTT. Its protein product is CASSHGTGETGELFF.